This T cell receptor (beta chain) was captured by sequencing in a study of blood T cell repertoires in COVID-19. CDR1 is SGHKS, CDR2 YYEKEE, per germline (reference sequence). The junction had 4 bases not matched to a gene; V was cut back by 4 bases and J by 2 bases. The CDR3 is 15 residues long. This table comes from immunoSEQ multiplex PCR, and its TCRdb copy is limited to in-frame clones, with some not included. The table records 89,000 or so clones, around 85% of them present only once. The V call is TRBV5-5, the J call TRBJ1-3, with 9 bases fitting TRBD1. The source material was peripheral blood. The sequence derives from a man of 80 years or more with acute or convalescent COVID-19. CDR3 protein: CASSRTGEAGNTIYF. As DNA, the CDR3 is TGTGCCAGCAGCCGGACAGGGGAGGCTGGAAACACCATATATTTT. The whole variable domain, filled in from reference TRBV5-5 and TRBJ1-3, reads DAGVTQSPTHLIKTRGQQVTLRCSPISGHKSVSWYQQVLGQGPQFIFQYYEKEERGRGNFPDRFSARQFPNYSSELNVNALLLGDSALYLCASSRTGEAGNTIYFGEGSWLTVV.